This T cell receptor beta chain was recovered during a study of T cells in Graves' hyperthyroidism and ophthalmopathy. The sample holds many counts of this clonotype. Germline loops: CDR1 MNHNS, CDR2 SASEGT. Germline trimming cut 5 bases from V and 0 bases from J; bases unmatched to any gene: 4. The CDR3 runs to 15 residues. From RNA transcripts, TCR beta CDR3 regions were amplified. First-round RT-PCR of the TCR CDR3 relied on the HTBI primer set. MiXCR, applied by TCRdb to the multiplex PCR reads, yields one record per CDR3 protein. The sample comprises 500,000 to 650,000 distinct CDR3 sequences, 15% to 20% of which are singletons, and about 16% rests with the top ten.

The sample comprised blood. The receptor comes from a woman in her late teens or twenties with Graves' ophthalmopathy. The V gene is TRBV6-1, the J gene TRBJ2-3; 8 bases are a match to TRBD1. CDR3 in DNA: TGTGCCAGCAGTTCGGACAGGGTCAGCACAGATACGCAGTATTTT. Residues: CASSSDRVSTDTQYF.